Presented here are 27 T cell receptor beta chains from one specimen sequenced in a study of CD8 T cells in Susac syndrome. RNA amounts of about 0.5 to 1 ug underwent reverse transcription with random hexamers. TCRdb re-derived calls from the immunoSEQ multiplex PCR reads in MiXCR, one entry per CDR3 protein. The repertoire holds 84,000 or so distinct CDR3 sequences, with approximately 93% as singletons. Sequences were obtained from CD8+ T cells from PBMCs. All receptors derive from a human donor with Susac syndrome.

V gene TRBV4-3 combines with J gene TRBJ2-6; D uncertain. V gave up 0 bases and J gave up 0 bases, with 12 bases separating them. CDR1 LGHNA and CDR2 YSLEER come from the germline V gene. The CDR3 extends over 18 amino acids. The CDR3 reads CASSQDSGPSSGANVLTF. The CDR3 nucleotides read TGCGCCAGCAGCCAAGACTCGGGTCCCTCCTCTGGGGCCAACGTCCTGACTTTC.

The genes are TRBV24-1 and TRBJ2-2; no clear D gene. In germline, CDR1 is KGHDR, CDR2 SFDVKD. The CDR3 sequence is 13 residues long. Deletions cut 9 bases from V and 0 bases from J, with 7 bases between. CDR3 in amino acids: CATAATNTGELFF. Written as DNA, the CDR3 is TGTGCCACCGCTGCCACGAACACCGGGGAGCTGTTTTTT.

This sequence joins TRBV29-1 and TRBJ2-1, with TRBD1 identical over 7 bases. The CDR3 runs to 15 residues. CDR1 is SQVTM, CDR2 ANQGSEA, per germline. Germline trimming cut 2 bases from V and 2 bases from J; bases unmatched to any gene: 6. CDR3 in DNA: TGCAGCGTTGAAAACCGGGACAGCGCCTACAATGAGCAGTTCTTC. Amino acids: CSVENRDSAYNEQFF.

The chain recombines TRBV13 with TRBJ2-1; 8 bases match TRBD2. V lost 0 bases to trimming and J lost 2 bases; unmatched junction nucleotides: 3. CDR1 is PRHDT, CDR2 FYEKMQ, per germline (reference sequence). The CDR3 covers 16 residues. CDR3 DNA: TGTGCCAGCAGCTTAGGCCTAGCGGGCACCTACAATGAGCAGTTCTTC. This sequence encodes CASSLGLAGTYNEQFF.

This clonotype was counted once. The chain recombines TRBV7-9 with TRBJ2-7, with D tentatively TRBD2 (5 bases). The V and J ends lost 5 bases and 3 bases respectively, with 11 bases between them. CDR1 is SEHNR and CDR2 is FQNEAQ in the germline V gene (reference sequence). The CDR3 contains 13 residues. The CDR3 nucleotides are TGTGCCAGCAGCAAGAGCGGAGACTACGAGCAGTACTTC. Translating it yields CASSKSGDYEQYF.

The chain uses TRBV3-1 and TRBJ2-2; TRBD2 might be the D (5 bases). The CDR3 contains 17 residues. Trimming left V 5 bases short and J 6 bases short, with 22 bases between. Germline CDR1 and CDR2: LGHDT and YNNKEL (reference sequence). This chain's CDR3 is CASSSTSYSSIPGELFF. In DNA form, the CDR3 reads TGTGCCAGCAGCTCTACGTCGTATTCTAGCATTCCCGGGGAGCTGTTTTTT.

This chain uses TRBV7-8 with TRBJ2-1; no clear D. Per germline, CDR1 SGHVS and CDR2 FQNEAQ. V lost 3 bases, J lost 6 bases, and 6 bases lay in between. The CDR3 contains 12 residues. The DNA of the CDR3 is TGTGCCAGCAGCTTCATCTCCAATGAGCAGTTCTTC. This sequence encodes CASSFISNEQFF. Full variable domain (rest looked up from reference TRBV7-8 and TRBJ2-1): GAGVSQSPRYKVAKRGQDVALRCDPISGHVSLFWYQQALGQGPEFLTYFQNEAQLDKSGLPSDRFFAERPEGSVSTLKIQRTQQEDSAVYLCASSFISNEQFFGPGTRLTVL.

The CDR3 DNA follows: TGCAGCGTTGTTATCTCGGACCCACTGAACAATGAGCAGTTCTTC. This codes for CSVVISDPLNNEQFF. The chain couples TRBV29-1 to TRBJ2-1; D not resolved. This CDR3 contains 15 residues. Trimming cost V 4 bases and J 5 bases, with 18 bases left between them. Germline CDR1 reads SQVTM; CDR2 reads ANQGSEA.

The chain joins TRBV28 to TRBJ2-1; a weak D match, TRBD1 (5 bases). Germline V CDR1 and CDR2: MDHEN, SYDVKM. V was clipped by 3 bases and J by 5 bases, with 11 bases between them. This CDR3 has 14 residues. The CDR3 reads CASSFRRGDNEQFF. Here the CDR3 DNA reads TGTGCCAGCAGTTTCAGAAGGGGCGACAATGAGCAGTTCTTC. Filled out from reference TRBV28 and TRBJ2-1, the complete variable domain reads DVKVTQSSRYLVKRTGEKVFLECVQDMDHENMFWYRQDPGLGLRLIYFSYDVKMKEKGDIPEGYSVSREKKERFSLILESASTNQTSMYLCASSFRRGDNEQFFGPGTRLTVL.

The chain has TRBV7-8 and TRBJ2-1, with D perhaps TRBD2 (7 bases). Germline-derived CDR1 and CDR2 are SGHVS and FQNEAQ. Trimming stripped 5 bases from V and 3 bases from J, with 17 bases between. This CDR3 spans 16 amino acids. CDR3 sequence (DNA): TGTGCCAGCAGCCCGGGGGAGGGGGGAGGCTACAATGAGCAGTTCTTC. Translation gives CASSPGEGGGYNEQFF.

J is TRBJ2-1 and V is TRBV2, with unresolved D. CDR1 and CDR2 (germline): SNHLY, FYNNEI. Between the trimmed V and J ends, which lost 5 bases and 4 bases, there was a span of 15 bases. This CDR3 spans 15 amino acids. The CDR3 loop reads CASSRRPGDYNEQFF. The DNA of the CDR3 is TGTGCCAGCAGTCGCAGGCCTGGGGATTACAATGAGCAGTTCTTC.

The chain carries TRBV13 and TRBJ2-2; D is undetermined. CDR3 length: 13 residues. The germline V gene has CDR1 PRHDT and CDR2 FYEKMQ (reference sequence). V gave up 3 bases and J gave up 3 bases, with 5 bases separating them. The CDR3 here is CASSLGYTGELFF. The CDR3 DNA reads TGTGCCAGCAGCTTGGGGTACACCGGGGAGCTGTTTTTT.

J is TRBJ2-5 and V is TRBV27, with 7 bases matching TRBD1. The CDR3 covers 12 residues. Per the germline V gene, CDR1 is MNHEY and CDR2 is SMNVEV (reference sequence). The V and J ends lost 10 bases and 2 bases, in that order; junction bases with no gene match: 4. CDR3 in amino acids: CATGQQQETQYF. CDR3 coding DNA: TGTGCCACGGGACAGCAGCAAGAGACCCAGTACTTC.

This clonotype was seen a few times. The chain couples TRBV15 to TRBJ2-5, with no clear D. CDR1 is LNHNV and CDR2 is YYDKDF in the germline V gene (reference sequence). Trimming removed 2 bases at V and 0 bases at J, with 1 base between. This CDR3 contains 12 residues. The chain's CDR3 is CATSRHQETQYF. As DNA, the CDR3 is TGTGCCACCAGCAGACACCAAGAGACCCAGTACTTC.

V gene TRBV4-3 combines with J gene TRBJ2-7; no reliable D call. The CDR3 covers 14 residues. Trimming shortened V by 0 bases and J by 6 bases, and 12 bases separated the two germline ends. Germline V gene data show CDR1 as LGHNA and CDR2 as YSLEER. This CDR3 reads CASSQDPRTGEQYF. As DNA, the CDR3 is TGCGCCAGCAGCCAAGACCCGAGGACGGGCGAGCAGTACTTC.

The chain employs TRBV5-1 and TRBJ1-2; TRBD1 matches at 7 bases. This CDR3 has 14 residues. Germline V CDR1 and CDR2: SGHRS, YFSETQ. The V segment lost 0 bases and the J segment 3 bases; nucleotides outside the gene matches: 2. This CDR3 reads CASSLGQGHYGYTF. CDR3 nucleotides: TGCGCCAGCAGCTTGGGACAGGGCCACTATGGCTACACCTTC.

The chain has TRBV19 and TRBJ2-2; D is possibly TRBD1 (5 bases). This CDR3 contains 14 residues. Looked up from germline, CDR1 is LNHDA and CDR2 is SQIVND (reference sequence). V lost 6 bases, J lost 4 bases, and 12 bases lay in between. The CDR3 region is CASSQDSSTGELFF. In nucleotides, the CDR3 is TGTGCCAGTAGCCAAGACAGTAGCACCGGGGAGCTGTTTTTT.

The genes are TRBV2 and TRBJ2-5; 7 bases match TRBD1. Germline CDR1 SNHLY, CDR2 FYNNEI. The CDR3 is 15 residues long. V gave up 4 bases and J gave up 4 bases; unmatched junction bases: 9. The CDR3 loop is CASSAQGTVGETQYF. CDR3 DNA sequence: TGTGCCAGCAGTGCTCAAGGGACAGTTGGAGAGACCCAGTACTTC.

The V call is TRBV29-1, the J call TRBJ2-3, with TRBD1 matching over 7 bases. J gave up 0 bases and V 4 bases, and 4 bases lay outside the gene matches. This CDR3 region has 14 residues. From germline, CDR1 is SQVTM and CDR2 ANQGSEA. For the CDR3, the DNA is TGCAGCGTTGGACAGGGTACTAGCACAGATACGCAGTATTTT. Translating it yields CSVGQGTSTDTQYF.

V usage is TRBV27 and J usage is TRBJ1-5, with D maybe TRBD1 (5 bases). Germline V lookup: CDR1 MNHEY, CDR2 SMNVEV (reference sequence). This CDR3 is built from 15 residues. Deletions cut 6 bases from V and 4 bases from J, with 16 bases between. CDR3: CASSPWAGMNQPQHF. CDR3 DNA: TGTGCCAGCAGCCCCTGGGCAGGGATGAATCAGCCCCAGCATTTT.

The rearrangement uses TRBV4-2 and TRBJ2-1; no clear D gene. The germline gives CDR1 LGHNA, CDR2 YNFKEQ. The CDR3 runs 12 residues. The germline V and J ends were trimmed by 1 base and 9 bases, with 7 bases remaining between them. CDR3 region: CASSQVSSEQFF. DNA of the CDR3: TGTGCCAGCAGCCAAGTTTCTAGTGAGCAGTTCTTC.

This clonotype was counted a few times. The CDR3 nucleotides read TGTGCCAGCAGTGCTGACAGTCAAGAGACCCAGTACTTC. It specifies CASSADSQETQYF. V gene TRBV28 combines with J gene TRBJ2-5; TRBD1 is a possible D gene (5 bases). Trimming took 5 bases from V and 2 from J, leaving 9 bases between them. The CDR3 totals 13 residues. Per the germline V gene, CDR1 is MDHEN and CDR2 is SYDVKM.

The V call is TRBV7-2, the J call TRBJ1-6; no clear D gene. Trimming removed 3 bases at V and 2 bases at J, with 11 bases between. From germline, CDR1 is SGHTA and CDR2 FQGNSA. The CDR3 has 16 amino acids. CDR3 sequence reads: CASSLNFYPYNSPLHF. The CDR3 region has the DNA TGTGCCAGCAGCTTGAACTTTTACCCCTATAATTCACCCCTCCACTTT.

The V call is TRBV2, the J call TRBJ2-1, with 9 bases aligning to TRBD2. V gave up 5 bases and J gave up 4 bases; unmatched junction bases: 6. The length of the CDR3 is 15 residues. Germline V lookup: CDR1 SNHLY, CDR2 FYNNEI. The CDR3 spells CASSYGTSYYNEQFF. In DNA, the CDR3 is TGTGCCAGCAGTTACGGGACTAGCTATTACAATGAGCAGTTCTTC.

This clonotype was observed a few times. The V call is TRBV12-3 or TRBV12-4, the J call TRBJ2-7; D gene uncertain. Deletions cut 3 bases from V and 7 bases from J, with 7 bases between. The CDR3 covers 11 residues. Here the CDR3 reads CASSFGSEQYF. The CDR3, as DNA: TGTGCCAGCAGTTTTGGTTCGGAGCAGTACTTC.

J is TRBJ2-7 and V is TRBV7-9; weak D call: TRBD1 (5 bases). The CDR3 is 14 residues long. V shed 3 bases and J shed 2 bases, with 11 bases lying between them. Germline CDR1 and CDR2: SEHNR and FQNEAQ (reference sequence). For the CDR3, the DNA is TGTGCCAGCAGCTTCCTAAAGGGGCCCTACGAGCAGTACTTC. It yields the protein CASSFLKGPYEQYF.

The chain uses TRBV20-1 and TRBJ2-2, with 11 bases that match TRBD1. The CDR3 totals 19 residues. The germline gives CDR1 DFQATT, CDR2 SNEGSKA (reference sequence). Losses at the gene ends were 2 bases for V and 2 bases for J; bases not matched to a gene: 13. The CDR3 region has the DNA TGCAGTGCTAGAATTCGGACAGGGGGCTCACGATTAAACACCGGGGAGCTGTTTTTT. This translates into CSARIRTGGSRLNTGELFF.